These T cell receptor beta chains were read from a single sample in a study of preoperative IRX-2 immunotherapy in early breast cancer. Sequencing used immunoSEQ multiplex PCR; TCRdb keeps in-frame clones, though not all of them. The sample lists fewer than 70,000 clones, approximately 94% seen once, with about 1.8% in the top ten. The biological material was taken from a patient treated with IRX-2 immunotherapy. The source of these receptors is a human donor with breast cancer. CDR3s include the opening cysteine and the closing phenylalanine or tryptophan. The D gene is left open where the match is weak. Clone size is stated in some rows and not others, as once, few, many or a class when expanded.

D: -
size: -
V: TRBV5-8
J: TRBJ1-5
CDR3: CASTLEGGASNQPQHF
DNA: TGTGCCAGCACCCTTGAGGGGGGGGCTAGCAATCAGCCCCAGCATTTT

D: -
size: -
V: TRBV5-4
J: TRBJ2-1
CDR3: CASSLGAAPMLQFF
DNA: TGTGCCAGCAGCCTCGGGGCGGCCCCAATGTTGCAGTTCTTC

D: -
size: -
V: TRBV27
J: TRBJ2-7
CDR3: CASSSPRRGREQYF
DNA: TGTGCCAGCAGTTCCCCCCGAAGGGGACGCGAGCAGTACTTC

D: -
size: -
V: TRBV7-3
J: TRBJ2-1
CDR3: CASSLGGQYRDNEQFF
DNA: TGTGCCAGCAGCTTAGGGGGTCAATATAGGGACAATGAGCAGTTCTTC

D: -
size: -
V: TRBV28
J: TRBJ1-2
CDR3: CATVYGTNYGYTF
DNA: TGTGCCACCGTCTACGGCACAAACTATGGCTACACCTTC

D: TRBD2
size: -
V: TRBV6-6
J: TRBJ2-5
CDR3: CASSSTSGGQETQYF
DNA: TGTGCCAGCAGTTCAACTAGCGGGGGCCAAGAGACCCAGTACTTC

D: -
size: -
V: TRBV28
J: TRBJ2-3
CDR3: CASRPPAQYF
DNA: TGTGCCAGCAGACCCCCCGCGCAGTATTTT

D: -
size: -
V: TRBV19
J: TRBJ2-3
CDR3: CASSMSGADTQYF
DNA: TGTGCCAGTAGTATGTCGGGGGCAGATACGCAGTATTTT

D: -
size: -
V: TRBV28
J: TRBJ2-3
CDR3: CASSPSTDTQYF
DNA: TGTGCCAGCAGCCCAAGCACAGATACGCAGTATTTT

D: -
size: -
V: TRBV5-1
J: TRBJ2-7
CDR3: CASSSGRGTYEQYF
DNA: TGCGCCAGCAGCTCAGGACGCGGGACCTACGAGCAGTACTTC

D: -
size: -
V: TRBV28
J: TRBJ1-2
CDR3: CASSLMGLWYGYTF
DNA: TGTGCCAGCAGTTTAATGGGACTGTGGTATGGCTACACCTTC

D: -
size: -
V: TRBV29-1
J: TRBJ2-7
CDR3: CSGNRGGEQYF
DNA: TGCAGCGGAAACAGGGGAGGGGAGCAGTACTTC

D: TRBD2
size: -
V: TRBV14
J: TRBJ2-1
CDR3: CASSRRRTSVLSEQFF
DNA: TGTGCCAGCAGCCGGCGAAGGACTAGCGTATTGAGTGAGCAGTTCTTC

D: -
size: -
V: TRBV21-1
J: TRBJ2-2
CDR3: CASSKAPDDRVVAGELFF
DNA: TGTGCCAGCAGCAAAGCGCCAGATGACAGGGTCGTTGCCGGGGAGCTGTTTTTT

D: TRBD1
size: -
V: TRBV7-3
J: TRBJ1-2
CDR3: CASSPTGGYGYTF
DNA: TGTGCCAGCAGCCCGACAGGGGGCTATGGCTACACCTTC

D: -
size: -
V: TRBV6-5
J: TRBJ1-6
CDR3: CASKSFRRDNSPLHF
DNA: TGTGCCAGCAAGTCCTTTAGGAGGGATAATTCACCCCTCCACTTT

D: TRBD2
size: -
V: TRBV7-9
J: TRBJ2-6
CDR3: CTITSGITFSNVLTF
DNA: TGTACAATTACTAGCGGGATTACCTTTTCCAACGTCCTGACTTTC

D: -
size: -
V: TRBV15
J: TRBJ2-3
CDR3: CATSRDLGGGDTQYF
DNA: TGTGCCACCAGCAGAGATTTAGGCGGCGGAGATACGCAGTATTTT

D: -
size: few
V: TRBV2
J: TRBJ2-2
CDR3: CASCNSNTGELFF
DNA: TGTGCCAGCTGTAACTCGAACACCGGGGAGCTGTTTTTT

D: -
size: -
V: TRBV27
J: TRBJ1-1
CDR3: CASRYRVNTEAFF
DNA: TGTGCCAGCAGATACAGGGTGAACACTGAAGCTTTCTTT

D: -
size: -
V: TRBV28
J: TRBJ2-5
CDR3: CASSRGDIQETQYF
DNA: TGTGCCAGCAGTAGGGGGGACATCCAAGAGACCCAGTACTTC

D: -
size: -
V: TRBV4-2
J: TRBJ2-1
CDR3: CASSQGRPRQISYNEQFF
DNA: TGTGCCAGCAGCCAAGGACGGCCGCGACAAATCTCCTACAATGAGCAGTTCTTC

D: -
size: -
V: TRBV5-5
J: TRBJ2-7
CDR3: CASSLGAYEQYF
DNA: TGTGCCAGCAGCTTGGGAGCGTACGAGCAGTACTTC

D: -
size: -
V: TRBV6-5
J: TRBJ1-3
CDR3: CASSYSPGNTIYF
DNA: TGTGCCAGCAGTTACTCGCCTGGAAACACCATATATTTT

D: -
size: -
V: TRBV18
J: TRBJ2-1
CDR3: CASSRPGGSSYNEQFF
DNA: TGTGCCAGCTCACGCCCTGGGGGGTCCTCCTACAATGAGCAGTTCTTC

D: -
size: -
V: TRBV7-3
J: TRBJ1-2
CDR3: CASSLNPWDGYTF
DNA: TGTGCCAGCAGCTTAAATCCGTGGGACGGCTACACCTTC

D: TRBD1
size: once
V: TRBV29-1
J: TRBJ2-6
CDR3: CSAAGTGLSGANVLTF
DNA: TGCAGCGCCGCCGGGACAGGGCTCTCTGGGGCCAACGTCCTGACTTTC

D: -
size: -
V: TRBV5-6
J: TRBJ2-3
CDR3: CASSLMQGGGNTQYF
DNA: TGTGCCAGCAGCTTGATGCAGGGGGGTGGAAATACGCAGTATTTT

D: -
size: -
V: TRBV6-1
J: TRBJ2-3
CDR3: CASDRDSDTQYF
DNA: TGTGCCAGCGACAGGGACTCAGATACGCAGTATTTT

D: -
size: -
V: TRBV6-1
J: TRBJ2-7
CDR3: CASLRDLDRYQYF
DNA: TGTGCCAGCCTCAGAGACCTCGACAGATATCAGTACTTC

D: -
size: -
V: TRBV28
J: TRBJ2-7
CDR3: CASSLYSSYEQYF
DNA: TGTGCCAGCAGTTTATACAGCTCCTACGAGCAGTACTTC

D: -
size: -
V: TRBV7-9
J: TRBJ1-2
CDR3: CASSGIYGYTF
DNA: TGTGCCAGCAGTGGAATCTATGGCTACACCTTC

D: -
size: -
V: TRBV6-1
J: TRBJ1-5
CDR3: CASSQGEYQPQHF
DNA: TGTGCCAGCAGTCAGGGAGAGTATCAGCCCCAGCATTTT

D: -
size: -
V: TRBV10-3
J: TRBJ2-7
CDR3: CATRAASYEQYF
DNA: TGTGCCACCCGAGCGGCCTCCTACGAGCAGTACTTC

D: TRBD1
size: -
V: TRBV7-9
J: TRBJ1-5
CDR3: CASSLLSGGSNQPQHF
DNA: TGTGCCAGCAGCTTACTGTCAGGGGGCTCCAATCAGCCCCAGCATTTT

D: TRBD1
size: -
V: TRBV19
J: TRBJ1-6
CDR3: CASTLTTGSNSPLHF
DNA: TGTGCCAGTACCCTAACGACAGGGTCTAATTCACCCCTCCACTTT

D: -
size: -
V: TRBV5-1
J: TRBJ2-3
CDR3: CASSLDRTSTDTQYF
DNA: TGCGCCAGCAGCTTGGACAGGACCTCCACAGATACGCAGTATTTT

D: -
size: -
V: TRBV28
J: TRBJ2-5
CDR3: CASSPPVLETQYF
DNA: TGTGCCAGCAGTCCCCCCGTGCTAGAGACCCAGTACTTC

D: -
size: -
V: TRBV4-1
J: TRBJ1-1
CDR3: CASSHSEGGYSEAFF
DNA: TGCGCCAGCAGCCACAGCGAAGGGGGTTATTCTGAAGCTTTCTTT

D: -
size: once
V: TRBV9
J: TRBJ2-3
CDR3: CASSSQGSADTQYF
DNA: TGTGCCAGCAGCTCCCAAGGGTCGGCAGATACGCAGTATTTT

D: TRBD2
size: -
V: TRBV5-4
J: TRBJ2-3
CDR3: CASSEWTSGLPDTQYF
DNA: TGTGCCAGCAGCGAATGGACTAGCGGGCTGCCTGATACGCAGTATTTT

D: TRBD1
size: -
V: TRBV28
J: TRBJ2-7
CDR3: CASSTTGGLYEQYF
DNA: TGTGCCAGCAGTACTACAGGGGGCTTATACGAGCAGTACTTC

D: -
size: -
V: TRBV19
J: TRBJ2-3
CDR3: CASSIRRVPDTQYF
DNA: TGTGCCAGTAGTATACGTCGTGTCCCAGATACGCAGTATTTT

D: -
size: -
V: TRBV30
J: TRBJ1-1
CDR3: CAWNPQMNTEAFF
DNA: TGTGCCTGGAACCCACAAATGAACACTGAAGCTTTCTTT

D: -
size: -
V: TRBV5-6
J: TRBJ2-3
CDR3: CASSLANAVRRTQYF
DNA: TGTGCCAGCAGCTTGGCGAACGCCGTGCGCCGTACGCAGTATTTT

D: TRBD2
size: -
V: TRBV30
J: TRBJ2-4
CDR3: CAWSRSGRAGNIQYF
DNA: TGTGCCTGGAGTCGTAGCGGGAGGGCGGGAAACATTCAGTACTTC

D: TRBD1
size: -
V: TRBV7-2
J: TRBJ2-7
CDR3: CASSLGQGSGEQYF
DNA: TGTGCCAGCAGCTTGGGACAGGGAAGTGGCGAGCAGTACTTC

D: -
size: -
V: TRBV5-1
J: TRBJ2-7
CDR3: CASSLGDMIYEQYF
DNA: TGCGCCAGCAGCTTGGGGGACATGATCTACGAGCAGTACTTC

D: TRBD1
size: once
V: TRBV28
J: TRBJ1-3
CDR3: CASSEGGIDRNTIYF
DNA: TGTGCCAGCAGCGAAGGGGGCATCGATAGAAACACCATATATTTT

D: TRBD2
size: -
V: TRBV19
J: TRBJ2-2
CDR3: CASSGLAGDTGELFF
DNA: TGTGCCAGTAGTGGACTAGCGGGAGACACCGGGGAGCTGTTTTTT

D: -
size: -
V: TRBV14
J: TRBJ2-7
CDR3: CASSQGGTLYYEQYF
DNA: TGTGCCAGCAGCCAAGGGGGGACCTTATACTACGAGCAGTACTTC

D: -
size: -
V: TRBV7-2
J: TRBJ2-3
CDR3: CASRLHPGLKTDTQYF
DNA: TGTGCCAGCAGGTTACACCCGGGACTTAAAACAGATACGCAGTATTTT

D: TRBD2
size: -
V: TRBV19
J: TRBJ2-3
CDR3: CASSIDLGGRADTQYF
DNA: TGTGCCAGTAGTATAGATCTCGGCGGGAGGGCAGATACGCAGTATTTT

D: -
size: -
V: TRBV5-5
J: TRBJ2-7
CDR3: CASSPSGKHAGEQYF
DNA: TGTGCCAGCAGCCCGAGCGGTAAGCACGCCGGCGAGCAGTACTTC